These 12 T cell receptor beta chains originate from one sample sequenced in a study of T cell changes during pregnancy in multiple sclerosis. Assay: immunoSEQ multiplex PCR; the TCRdb copy retains only in-frame clones and omits some. The sample yields about 76,000 clones, roughly 93% seen once. The sample was peripheral blood, taken in the second trimester of pregnancy. Every receptor here comes from a female donor with multiple sclerosis, enrolled in a pregnancy study.

The chain uses TRBV5-1 and TRBJ2-7; D may be TRBD1 (5 bases). V was trimmed by 4 bases and J by 4 bases, leaving 18 bases between them. Germline assignment: CDR1 SGHRS and CDR2 YFSETQ. The CDR3 extends over 15 amino acids. This CDR3 reads CASSLGSQGWYEQYF. CDR3 DNA: TGCGCCAGCAGCCTTGGTAGTCAGGGTTGGTACGAGCAGTACTTC.

This clone showed up just once. This chain joins TRBV5-1 and TRBJ1-4; 8 positions agree with TRBD1. The CDR3 runs to 15 residues. The V gene end was trimmed by 4 bases and the J gene end by 5 bases; junction bases not matched to a gene: 7. CDR1 is SGHRS, CDR2 YFSETQ, per germline. The CDR3 here is CASSTHRGGNEKLFF. As DNA, the CDR3 is TGCGCCAGCAGCACTCACAGGGGGGGGAATGAAAAACTGTTTTTT.

This sequence joins TRBV2 and TRBJ1-5, with 8 bases that match TRBD1. The V gene end was trimmed by 7 bases and the J gene end by 5 bases; junction bases not matched to a gene: 7. CDR3 size: 14 residues. Germline V gene lookup returns CDR1 SNHLY and CDR2 FYNNEI. The CDR3 sequence: CASKPDRGYQPQHF. DNA of the CDR3: TGTGCCAGCAAGCCCGACAGGGGTTATCAGCCCCAGCATTTT.

The rearrangement uses TRBV13 and TRBJ2-3, with D possibly being TRBD1 (7 bases). This CDR3 spans 14 amino acids. Trimming removed 10 bases from V and 3 bases from J, with 17 bases in between. Germline V CDR1 and CDR2: PRHDT, FYEKMQ (reference sequence). CDR3 nucleotide sequence: TGTGCCATCCCGGCGACAGGGAGGACAGATACGCAGTATTTT. Its protein is CAIPATGRTDTQYF.

CDR3 loop: CASSSHQMDFFGEQYF. In nucleotides, the CDR3 is TGTGCCAGCAGCTCCCACCAGATGGACTTTTTCGGCGAGCAGTACTTC. The chain couples TRBV7-8 to TRBJ2-7; TRBD2 might be the D (5 bases). The V gene lost 4 bases and the J gene lost 6 bases, with 22 bases spanning the gap. CDR3 length: 16 amino acids. The germline gives CDR1 SGHVS, CDR2 FQNEAQ.

The chain is built from TRBV5-4 and TRBJ2-5; weak D call: TRBD2 (7 bases). This CDR3 has 15 residues. Trimming pared 5 bases from V and 1 base from J, leaving 15 bases between. Germline-derived CDR1 and CDR2 are SGHNT and YYREEE (reference sequence). Here the CDR3 reads CASSPGGGLQETQYF. CDR3 nucleotides: TGTGCCAGCAGTCCTGGGGGGGGCCTCCAAGAGACCCAGTACTTC.

This clone was detected once. The J gene is TRBJ1-6, the V gene TRBV28; TRBD1 matches at 7 bases. V shed 5 bases, J shed 10 bases, and the junction held 14 bases outside the gene matches. Germline V gene lookup returns CDR1 MDHEN and CDR2 SYDVKM. The CDR3 contains 16 residues. The CDR3 DNA is TGTGCCAGCAGTCTCCCCCACGCAGGGGGTTCCTCACCCCTCCACTTT. Its translation is CASSLPHAGGSSPLHF.

This chain joins TRBV7-9 and TRBJ2-7; D is uncertain. Germline V gene lookup returns CDR1 SEHNR and CDR2 FQNEAQ (reference sequence). The CDR3 is 15 residues long. Trimming pared 5 bases from V and 0 bases from J, leaving 14 bases between. CDR3: CASSGVRFFSYEQYF. As DNA, the CDR3 is TGTGCCAGCAGCGGAGTCAGATTTTTCTCCTACGAGCAGTACTTC.

This CDR3 is CASSQDLHSIYGYTF. Here the CDR3 DNA reads TGTGCCAGCAGCCAAGATCTTCACAGCATCTATGGCTACACCTTC. The chain links TRBV14 to TRBJ1-2, with D uncertain. The V and J ends lost 0 bases and 4 bases respectively, with 12 bases between them. The CDR3 has 15 residues. Germline values: CDR1 SGHDN, CDR2 FVKESK.

J is TRBJ1-1 and V is TRBV6-6; D might be TRBD1 (6 bases). V lost 7 bases and J 9 bases, leaving 18 bases between the germline ends. CDR1 is MNHNY and CDR2 is SVGAGI in the germline V gene (reference sequence). This CDR3 has 13 residues. CDR3 protein: CASTQGGVYKAFF. The CDR3 bases are TGTGCCAGCACCCAAGGGGGGGTTTATAAAGCTTTCTTT.

CDR3 in amino acids: CASTPQSVRGNQPQHF. The CDR3 DNA follows: TGTGCCAGTACCCCACAATCGGTTAGGGGAAATCAGCCCCAGCATTTT. The rearrangement uses TRBV19 and TRBJ1-5, with D possibly being TRBD1 (5 bases). Looked up from germline, CDR1 is LNHDA and CDR2 is SQIVND (reference sequence). The CDR3 extends over 16 amino acids. Trimming removed 7 bases from V and 4 bases from J, with 20 bases in between.

The genes are TRBV6-5 and TRBJ1-2, with D perhaps matching TRBD1 (5 bases). Trimming took off 4 bases at V and 0 bases at J, with 12 bases between the two ends. The CDR3 is 15 amino acids. Germline V gene lookup returns CDR1 MNHEY and CDR2 SVGAGI. The CDR3 is CASSSTSTANYGYTF. As DNA, the CDR3 is TGTGCCAGCAGTTCCACTTCGACAGCTAACTATGGCTACACCTTC.